The clone carrying this TCR beta chain was seen a few times. These data originate in a study of response to subunit inactivated influenza vaccine. Per the germline V gene, CDR1 is SEHNR and CDR2 is FQNEAQ (reference sequence). After removal of 5 bases from V and 1 base from J, the junction contained 7 bases not matched to a gene. This CDR3 is built from 15 residues. Each CDR3 protein gets one entry after TCRdb re-called the RT-PCR reads with MiXCR. Here the sample spans more than 450,000 distinct CDR3 sequences, around 10% being singletons. These data also featured in a second study, about T cells expressing NK-cell markers. That paper notes: cDNA encoding TCR beta was synthesized via 5'RACE template switching incorporating UMIs.

This TCR came from a man over 45 who received an inactivated influenza vaccine. The rearrangement joins TRBV7-9 to TRBJ2-5, with 7 bases identical to TRBD1. Here the sequenced sample was PBMCs from blood, taken on the day of vaccination. Written as DNA, the CDR3 is TGTGCCAGCAGCGGAAGACAGGGCCCCCAAGAGACCCAGTACTTC. Translation: CASSGRQGPQETQYF.